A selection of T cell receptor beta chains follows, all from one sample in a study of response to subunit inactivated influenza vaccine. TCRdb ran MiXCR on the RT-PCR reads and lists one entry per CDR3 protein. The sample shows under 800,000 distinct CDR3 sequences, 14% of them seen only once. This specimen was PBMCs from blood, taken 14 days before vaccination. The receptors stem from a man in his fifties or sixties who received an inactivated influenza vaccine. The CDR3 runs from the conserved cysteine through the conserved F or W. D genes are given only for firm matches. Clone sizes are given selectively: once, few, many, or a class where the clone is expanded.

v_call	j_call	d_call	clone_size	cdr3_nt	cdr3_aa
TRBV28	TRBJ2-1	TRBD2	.	TGTGCCAGCAGTTTCCCGGGGGGGACCAATGAGCAGTTCTTC	CASSFPGGTNEQFF
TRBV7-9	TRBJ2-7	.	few	TGTGCCAGCAGCGGTAGGACTGACCGGGGGTACGAGCAGTACTTC	CASSGRTDRGYEQYF
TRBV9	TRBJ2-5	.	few	TGTGCCAGCAGCGTAGAAGGAGGATCCCTCCAAGAGACCCAGTACTTC	CASSVEGGSLQETQYF
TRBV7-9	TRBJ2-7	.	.	TGTGCCAGCAGCTTACCGGGGGCGTTAGAGCAGTACTTC	CASSLPGALEQYF
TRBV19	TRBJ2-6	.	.	TGTGCCAGTAGTAGATTCCGGGCTTCGGGGGCCAACGTCCTGACTTTC	CASSRFRASGANVLTF
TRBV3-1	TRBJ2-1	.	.	TGTGCCGGCAGCCTCGCCGCCTCCTACAATGAGCAGTTCTTC	CAGSLAASYNEQFF
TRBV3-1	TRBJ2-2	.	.	TGTGCCAGCAGCCAAGGAGGGGGATCCGGGGAGCTGTTTTTT	CASSQGGGSGELFF
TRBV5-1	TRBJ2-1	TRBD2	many	TGCGCCAGCAGCTTTCGAGCTAGCGGAGCCTACAATGAGCAGTTCTTC	CASSFRASGAYNEQFF
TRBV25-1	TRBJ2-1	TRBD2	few	TGTGCCAGCAGTGACTTGGGACTAGCAGATAACAATGAGCAGTTCTTC	CASSDLGLADNNEQFF
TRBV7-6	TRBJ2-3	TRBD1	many	TGTGCCAGCAGCTTGACAGGGGGAGCTGATACGCAGTATTTT	CASSLTGGADTQYF
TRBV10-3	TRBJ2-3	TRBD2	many	TGTGCCATCAGTACAAGCGGGGGATCAGATACGCAGTATTTT	CAISTSGGSDTQYF
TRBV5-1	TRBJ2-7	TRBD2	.	TGCGCCAGCAGCTTGGAAGGACTAGCGGGGGGAGTACAGTACTTC	CASSLEGLAGGVQYF
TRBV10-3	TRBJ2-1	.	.	TGTGCCATCAGTGAAAATACTTACAGCTCCTACAATGAGCAGTTCTTC	CAISENTYSSYNEQFF
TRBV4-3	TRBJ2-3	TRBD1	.	TGCGCCAGCAGCCAAAAAAACAGGGGTCCAGATACGCAGTATTTT	CASSQKNRGPDTQYF
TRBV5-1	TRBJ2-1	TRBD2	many	TGCGCCAGCAGCTTGGTACTAGCGGAAGCCTACAATGAGCAGTTCTTC	CASSLVLAEAYNEQFF
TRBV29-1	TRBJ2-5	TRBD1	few	TGCAGCGTTGGCCCAGGGATAGGGGGCCTCCGAGAGACCCAGTACTTC	CSVGPGIGGLRETQYF
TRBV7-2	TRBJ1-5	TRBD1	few	TGTGCCAGCAGCTGGGACAGCTTCGGGCCCCAGCATTTT	CASSWDSFGPQHF
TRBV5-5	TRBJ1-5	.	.	TGTGCCAGCAGCCGCGCATTAGGGAACAATCAGCCCCAGCATTTT	CASSRALGNNQPQHF
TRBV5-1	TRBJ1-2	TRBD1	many	TGCGCCAGCAGCCAGGACTACAGGGGTAATGGCTACACCTTC	CASSQDYRGNGYTF
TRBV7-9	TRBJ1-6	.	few	TGTGCCAGCAGCTTAGACCCCGGAGGAAATTCACCCCTCCACTTT	CASSLDPGGNSPLHF
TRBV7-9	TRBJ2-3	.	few	TGTGCCAGCAGCTTAGTAGGTGCTTTGGCAGATACGCAGTATTTT	CASSLVGALADTQYF
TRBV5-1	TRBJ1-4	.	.	TGCGCCAGCAGCTTACGGGGGGACCTTAATGAAAAACTGTTTTTT	CASSLRGDLNEKLFF
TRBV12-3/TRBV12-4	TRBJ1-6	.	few	TGTGCCAGCAGTTTAGACTCGGGTTTGGGGTCACCCCTCCACTTT	CASSLDSGLGSPLHF
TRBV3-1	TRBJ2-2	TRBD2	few	TGTGCCAGCAGCCAAGTTGGCGGGGGGCGGACCGGGGAGCTGTTTTTT	CASSQVGGGRTGELFF
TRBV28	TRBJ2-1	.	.	TGTGCCAGCAGTTTAATAGGAAACAATGAGCAGTTCTTC	CASSLIGNNEQFF
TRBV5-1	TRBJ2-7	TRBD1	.	TGCGCCAGCAGCTCACAGGGGGCCAACTACGAGCAGTACTTC	CASSSQGANYEQYF
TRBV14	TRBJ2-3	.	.	TGTGCCAGCAGCCAAAGTCGCACCTTGCAGTATTTT	CASSQSRTLQYF
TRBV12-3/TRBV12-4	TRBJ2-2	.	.	TGTGCCAGCAGGGGGAGTGGGGACACCGGGGAGCTGTTTTTT	CASRGSGDTGELFF
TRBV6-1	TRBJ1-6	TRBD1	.	TGTGCCAGCAGTCGCACCAACCGGGACAGCTTTCATTCACCCCTCCACTTT	CASSRTNRDSFHSPLHF
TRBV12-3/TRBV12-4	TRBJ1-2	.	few	TGTGCCAGCAGAGCCGGGACAAATAGAGGCTACACCTTC	CASRAGTNRGYTF
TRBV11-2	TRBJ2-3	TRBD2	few	TGTGCCAGCCATAGCGGGGGGCTTCATACAGATACGCAGTATTTT	CASHSGGLHTDTQYF
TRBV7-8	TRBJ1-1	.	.	TGTGCCACTAAATACAGGTTTATGAACACTGAAGCTTTCTTT	CATKYRFMNTEAFF
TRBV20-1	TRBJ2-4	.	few	TGCAGTGCTAGAGGGGGGACGGGAAACATTCAGTACTTC	CSARGGTGNIQYF
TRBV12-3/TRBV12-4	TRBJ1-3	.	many	TGTGCCAGCCGCCCCGGGAGCTCTGGAAACACCATATATTTT	CASRPGSSGNTIYF
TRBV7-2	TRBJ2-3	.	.	TGTGCCAGCAGCTTAAGATTGAGGACAGCTCCAACAGATACGCAGTATTTT	CASSLRLRTAPTDTQYF
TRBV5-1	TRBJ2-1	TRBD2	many	TGTGCCAGCAGTTTAGGCGGGGGGGCCTCCTACAATGAGCAGTTCTTC	CASSLGGGASYNEQFF
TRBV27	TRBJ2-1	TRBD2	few	TGTGCCAGCAGTTTAAAAGCGGGGGGGGCCCATGAGCAGTTCTTC	CASSLKAGGAHEQFF
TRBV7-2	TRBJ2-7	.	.	TGTGCCAGCAGCTTACGTATACAGGTTACCAACCCCTACGAGCAGTACTTC	CASSLRIQVTNPYEQYF
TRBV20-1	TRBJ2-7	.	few	TGCAGTGCTAGAGAGCCCGTTTACTACGAGCAGTACTTC	CSAREPVYYEQYF
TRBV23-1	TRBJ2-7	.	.	TGCGCCAGCAGTCAATACCGCGTGAGGGGTTCCTACGAGCAGTACTTC	CASSQYRVRGSYEQYF
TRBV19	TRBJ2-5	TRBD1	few	TGTGCCAGTAGCGCCGGGACAGGGGGCAGGGAGACCCAGTACTTC	CASSAGTGGRETQYF
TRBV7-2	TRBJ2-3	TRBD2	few	TGTGCCAGCAGCCCGCACCTTAGCGGGGTTAGCACAGATACGCAGTATTTT	CASSPHLSGVSTDTQYF
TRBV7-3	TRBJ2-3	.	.	TGTGCCAGCAGCCGGGGGACTCCTACAGATACGCAGTATTTT	CASSRGTPTDTQYF
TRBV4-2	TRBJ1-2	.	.	TGTGCCAGCAGCCAAGATGGGACCGGAGAGCACTATGGCTACACCTTC	CASSQDGTGEHYGYTF
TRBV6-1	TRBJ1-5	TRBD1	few	TGTGCCAGCACCGGAGGATCCGGGACAGCGAACAATCAGCCCCAGCATTTT	CASTGGSGTANNQPQHF
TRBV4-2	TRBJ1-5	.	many	TGTGCCAGCAGCCAAGATCACCCCCCGCACAATCAGCCCCAGCATTTT	CASSQDHPPHNQPQHF
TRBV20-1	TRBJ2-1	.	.	TGCAGTGCTCCTATAGCGTACAATGAGCAGTTCTTC	CSAPIAYNEQFF
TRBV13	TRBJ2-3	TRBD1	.	TGTGCCAGCAGCTTCCTCTGGACAGGGAGGACAGATACGCAGTATTTT	CASSFLWTGRTDTQYF
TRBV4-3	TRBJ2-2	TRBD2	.	TGCGCCAGCAGCCAAGGGGAGGGCAGACTAACCGGGGAGCTGTTTTTT	CASSQGEGRLTGELFF
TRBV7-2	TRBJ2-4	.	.	TGTGCCAGCAGCTTAGTTCTAGCCAAAAACATTCAGTACTTC	CASSLVLAKNIQYF
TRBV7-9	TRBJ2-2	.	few	TGTGCCAGCAGACTCATCTTAACCGGGGAGCTGTTTTTT	CASRLILTGELFF
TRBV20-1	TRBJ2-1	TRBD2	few	TGCAGTGCTCAAGATTGGCTAGCGGGAAATGAGCAGTTCTTC	CSAQDWLAGNEQFF
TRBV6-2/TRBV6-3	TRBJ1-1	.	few	TGTGCCAGCAGTTACCGGCAGGGAGCCTTGAACACTGAAGCTTTCTTT	CASSYRQGALNTEAFF
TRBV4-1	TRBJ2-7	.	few	TGCGCCAGCAGCCAAACCCCGACAGCCTCCTACGAGCAGTACTTC	CASSQTPTASYEQYF
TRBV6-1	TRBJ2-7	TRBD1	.	TGTGCCAGCTCAAGACCGGGACAGGGGGCCCACGAGCAGTACTTC	CASSRPGQGAHEQYF
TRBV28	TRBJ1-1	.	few	TGTGCCAGCAGTTTATTAAGGGGAAGAGGAACTGAAGCTTTCTTT	CASSLLRGRGTEAFF